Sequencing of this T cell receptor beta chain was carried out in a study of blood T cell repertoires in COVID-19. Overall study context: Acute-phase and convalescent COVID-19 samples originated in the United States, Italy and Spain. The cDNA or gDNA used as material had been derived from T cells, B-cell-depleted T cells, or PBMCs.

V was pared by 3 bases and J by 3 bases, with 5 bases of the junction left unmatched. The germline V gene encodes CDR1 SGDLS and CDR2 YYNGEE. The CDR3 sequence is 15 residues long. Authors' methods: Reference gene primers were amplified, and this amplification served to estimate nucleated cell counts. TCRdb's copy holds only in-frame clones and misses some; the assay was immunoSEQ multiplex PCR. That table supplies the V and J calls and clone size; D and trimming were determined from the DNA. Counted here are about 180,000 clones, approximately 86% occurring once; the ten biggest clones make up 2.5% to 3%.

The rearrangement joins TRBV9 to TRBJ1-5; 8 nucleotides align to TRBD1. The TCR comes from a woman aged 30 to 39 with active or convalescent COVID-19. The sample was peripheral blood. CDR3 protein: CASSGGTGINQPQHF. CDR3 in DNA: TGTGCCAGCAGCGGAGGGACAGGAATCAATCAGCCCCAGCATTTT.